Each of the 21 T cell receptor beta chains below was sequenced from the same sample in a study of Ad26.COV2.S vaccination and SARS-CoV-2 variants. Treatment meaning: around 19 received Ad26.COV2.S at low or high dose, single or two shots; several received placebo; per-sample allocation not given. The samples were gathered on day 63 after the first injection of vaccine or placebo. Clones were read by immunoSEQ multiplex PCR, and TCRdb kept only the in-frame ones, dropping some. The table records 300,000 to 350,000 clones, around 88% of them present only once. Sequences were derived from peripheral blood, sampled in a trial of Ad26.COV2.S vaccine versus placebo. These receptor sequences come from a person aged 18-65 years who received the Ad26.COV2.S COVID-19 vaccine or a placebo.

The chain combines TRBV9 with TRBJ2-3; D is possibly TRBD1 or TRBD2 (5 bases each). Trimming removed 0 bases at V and 6 bases at J, with 14 bases between. In germline, CDR1 is SGDLS, CDR2 YYNGEE. The CDR3 is made up of 15 amino acids. DNA of the CDR3: TGTGCCAGCAGCGTAGAGAACGGGGCAGGGGATACGCAGTATTTT. It yields the protein CASSVENGAGDTQYF.

The gene calls are TRBV11-3 and TRBJ1-2, with D uncertain. The CDR3 consists of 14 residues. Germline CDR1 SGHNT, CDR2 YENEEA. The V and J ends lost 1 base and 4 bases respectively, with 10 bases between them. CDR3 sequence (DNA): TGTGCCAGCAGCTTAGGACGGGATATCTATGGCTACACCTTC. Amino acid sequence: CASSLGRDIYGYTF.

There are a few counts of this clone. V usage is TRBV2 and J usage is TRBJ1-1, with D possibly being TRBD1 (5 bases). V shed 8 bases and J shed 4 bases, with 20 bases lying between them. The CDR3 contains 15 residues. Germline V gene sequence: CDR1 SNHLY, CDR2 FYNNEI. CDR3: CASGGDYPWITEAFF. The DNA of the CDR3 is TGTGCCAGCGGTGGGGACTACCCTTGGATCACTGAAGCTTTCTTT.

This chain uses TRBV5-1 with TRBJ1-4, with D unclear. V was shortened by 0 bases and J by 0 bases, with 12 bases between the two germline ends. The CDR3 loop spans 17 amino acids. CDR1 is SGHRS, CDR2 YFSETQ, per germline. In DNA form, the CDR3 reads TGCGCCAGCAGCTTGGCCCCGCGTGGGGCAACTAATGAAAAACTGTTTTTT. Its translation is CASSLAPRGATNEKLFF. The variable domain in full, completed from reference TRBV5-1 and TRBJ1-4, reads KAGVTQTPRYLIKTRGQQVTLSCSPISGHRSVSWYQQTPGQGLQFLFEYFSETQRNKGNFPGRFSGRQFSNSRSEMNVSTLELGDSALYLCASSLAPRGATNEKLFFGSGTQLSVL.

The V call is TRBV5-1, the J call TRBJ2-7; no firm D call. Trimming took 7 bases from V and 3 from J, leaving 14 bases between them. The CDR3 is 13 residues long. CDR1 and CDR2 (germline): SGHRS, YFSETQ. The CDR3 spells CASRHPDIYEQYF. CDR3 DNA: TGCGCCAGCCGACACCCAGATATCTACGAGCAGTACTTC.

The CDR3 protein is CASPTGQGALEEKLFF. The CDR3, as DNA: TGTGCCAGCCCAACCGGCCAGGGGGCGTTGGAGGAAAAACTGTTTTTT. The chain combines TRBV28 with TRBJ1-4; 8 bases are shared with TRBD1. V dropped 8 bases and J dropped 8; count of bases not matched to a gene: 16. This CDR3 spans 16 amino acids. Germline-derived CDR1 and CDR2 are MDHEN and SYDVKM.

V is TRBV4-2 and J is TRBJ2-3; TRBD2 is a possible D gene (5 bases). In germline, CDR1 is LGHNA, CDR2 YNFKEQ. CDR3 length: 14 amino acids. The V gene lost 3 bases and the J gene lost 2 bases, with 9 bases spanning the gap. The CDR3 DNA sequence: TGTGCCAGCAGCCAGGGGAGTACCACAGATACGCAGTATTTT. This codes for CASSQGSTTDTQYF.

This chain links TRBV2 with TRBJ2-1; D could derive from TRBD1 or TRBD2 (5 bases each). The CDR3 runs 11 residues. Between the trimmed V and J ends, which lost 6 bases and 10 bases, there was a span of 10 bases. Looked up from germline, CDR1 is SNHLY and CDR2 is FYNNEI. The CDR3 spells CASRLWGEQFF. Written as DNA, the CDR3 is TGTGCCAGCAGGCTGTGGGGGGAGCAGTTCTTC.

V usage is TRBV6-4 and J usage is TRBJ2-1; 8 bases fit TRBD2. Germline CDR1 reads MRHNA; CDR2 reads SNTAGT. This CDR3 contains 15 residues. After removal of 3 bases from V and 7 bases from J, the junction contained 8 bases not matched to a gene. In DNA form, the CDR3 reads TGTGCCAGCAGTGAGGCCAGCGGGAGTAAGAATGAGCAGTTCTTC. It yields the protein CASSEASGSKNEQFF.

This sequence joins TRBV11-2 and TRBJ1-3; no firm D call. CDR3 size: 15 residues. Trimming shortened V by 5 bases and J by 4 bases, and 15 bases separated the two germline ends. Germline CDR1 is SGHAT and CDR2 is FQNNGV. The CDR3 bases are TGTGCCAGCAGCCCTCTGGAAGGACGGGGAAACACCATATATTTT. The encoded protein is CASSPLEGRGNTIYF.

DNA for the CDR3: TGTGCCAGCAGTCCCGTCGACGTTATTCACACAGATACGCAGTATTTT. It specifies CASSPVDVIHTDTQYF. J is TRBJ2-3 and V is TRBV5-6, with D unresolved. V lost 5 bases and J lost 2, with 18 bases in between. Germline V CDR1 and CDR2: SGHDT, YYEEEE. The CDR3 spans 16 residues. Together with reference TRBV5-6 and TRBJ2-3, the CDR3 gives the full variable domain: DAGVTQSPTHLIKTRGQQVTLRCSPKSGHDTVSWYQQALGQGPQFIFQYYEEEERQRGNFPDRFSGHQFPNYSSELNVNALLLGDSALYLCASSPVDVIHTDTQYFGPGTRLTVL.

J is TRBJ2-3 and V is TRBV5-6; no firm D call. Germline lookup yields CDR1 SGHDT and CDR2 YYEEEE. The V gene lost 0 bases and the J gene lost 0 bases, with 8 bases spanning the gap. This CDR3 is 15 amino acids long. The CDR3 is CASSLGGSSTDTQYF. DNA of the CDR3: TGTGCCAGCAGCTTGGGGGGTTCTAGCACAGATACGCAGTATTTT.

This chain joins TRBV6-5 and TRBJ1-5, with 8 bases lining up with TRBD1. CDR1 and CDR2 from the germline V gene are MNHEY and SVGAGI. J was trimmed by 2 bases and V by 2 bases; bases with no gene match: 2. This CDR3 region has 15 residues. CDR3 sequence (DNA): TGTGCCAGCAGTTACGGGACAGGTGGCAATCAGCCCCAGCATTTT. Protein sequence: CASSYGTGGNQPQHF.

The chain links TRBV7-2 to TRBJ2-7, with 10 bases fitting TRBD2. Trimming removed 2 bases from V and 5 bases from J; junction bases left unmatched: 9. Germline lookup yields CDR1 SGHTA and CDR2 FQGNSA. The CDR3 extends over 16 amino acids. The CDR3 coding sequence is TGTGCCAGCAGCTTAAAGCTAGCGGGAGCTAGCGACGAGCAGTACTTC. Protein product: CASSLKLAGASDEQYF.

The chain has TRBV5-1 and TRBJ2-1; 9 positions match TRBD2. Losses at the gene ends were 4 bases for V and 5 bases for J; bases not matched to a gene: 1. Germline CDR1 reads SGHRS; CDR2 reads YFSETQ. The CDR3 loop spans 13 amino acids. CDR3 sequence reads: CASSLAGNNEQFF. The CDR3 coding sequence is TGCGCCAGCAGCCTAGCGGGGAACAATGAGCAGTTCTTC.

For the CDR3, the DNA is TGCGCCAGCGCCCAAATGCAAGCGGGGGGCCAAGAGACCCAGTACTTC. It encodes CASAQMQAGGQETQYF. The V call is TRBV5-1, the J call TRBJ2-5, with 9 bases fitting TRBD2. After removal of 7 bases from V and 1 base from J, the junction contained 11 bases not matched to a gene. Germline V gene lookup returns CDR1 SGHRS and CDR2 YFSETQ. The length of the CDR3 is 16 residues.

V and J are TRBV24-1 and TRBJ2-6; 13 nucleotides match TRBD2. Per the germline V gene, CDR1 is KGHDR and CDR2 is SFDVKD. This CDR3 spans 19 amino acids. Trimming removed 5 bases from V and 2 bases from J; junction bases left unmatched: 8. CDR3 in DNA: TGTGCCACCAGTGGTGGTCCGGGACTAGCGGGAACTGGGGCCAACGTCCTGACTTTC. This codes for CATSGGPGLAGTGANVLTF.

The chain recombines TRBV6-5 with TRBJ1-1; D possibly corresponds to TRBD1 (5 bases). Germline V lookup: CDR1 MNHEY, CDR2 SVGAGI. Trimming removed 2 bases from V and 1 base from J, with 8 bases in between. CDR3 length: 14 residues. The chain's CDR3 is CASSYRQTNTEAFF. CDR3 coding DNA: TGTGCCAGCAGTTACCGACAGACGAACACTGAAGCTTTCTTT.

This rearrangement joins TRBV20-1 to TRBJ2-7; no clear D gene. The CDR3 is 14 amino acids. The germline V gene has CDR1 DFQATT and CDR2 SNEGSKA (reference sequence). V was clipped by 3 bases and J by 3 bases, with 15 bases between them. The CDR3, as DNA: TGCAGTGCTAGTGGGCTAATATCCGACTACGAGCAGTACTTC. This encodes CSASGLISDYEQYF.

This chain uses TRBV4-3 with TRBJ2-1; D gene uncertain. This CDR3 comprises 17 residues. V gave up 1 base and J gave up 4 bases, with 17 bases separating them. Germline V gene data show CDR1 as LGHNA and CDR2 as YSLEER. The CDR3 sequence is CASSQGVQPRAYNEQFF. In DNA form, the CDR3 reads TGCGCCAGCAGCCAAGGGGTGCAGCCTCGTGCTTACAATGAGCAGTTCTTC.

This chain links TRBV7-9 with TRBJ2-7; D uncertain. Germline CDR1 is SEHNR and CDR2 is FQNEAQ (reference sequence). The ends were cut back, 1 base at V and 0 bases at J, with 13 bases in the middle. The CDR3 extends over 16 amino acids. This CDR3 is CASSLGIPRSSYEQYF. CDR3 nucleotide sequence: TGTGCCAGCAGCTTAGGAATCCCCCGGAGCTCCTACGAGCAGTACTTC. Combining the CDR3 with reference TRBV7-9 and TRBJ2-7 gives the whole variable domain DTGVSQNPRHKITKRGQNVTFRCDPISEHNRLYWYRQTLGQGPEFLTYFQNEAQLEKSRLLSDRFSAERPKGSFSTLEIQRTEQGDSAMYLCASSLGIPRSSYEQYFGPGTRLTVT.